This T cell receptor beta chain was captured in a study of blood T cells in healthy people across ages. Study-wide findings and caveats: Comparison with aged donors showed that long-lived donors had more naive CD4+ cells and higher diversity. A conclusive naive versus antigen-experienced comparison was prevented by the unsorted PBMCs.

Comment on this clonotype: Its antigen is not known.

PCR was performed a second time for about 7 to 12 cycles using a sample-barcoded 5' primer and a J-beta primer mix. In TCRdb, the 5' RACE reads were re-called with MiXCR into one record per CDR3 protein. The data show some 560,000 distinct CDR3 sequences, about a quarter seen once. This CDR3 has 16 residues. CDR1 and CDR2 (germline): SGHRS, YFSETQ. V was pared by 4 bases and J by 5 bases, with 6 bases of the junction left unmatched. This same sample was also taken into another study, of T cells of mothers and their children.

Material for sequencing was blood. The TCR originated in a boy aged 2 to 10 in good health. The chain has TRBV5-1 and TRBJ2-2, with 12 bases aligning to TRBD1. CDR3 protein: CASSRGQGARTGELFF. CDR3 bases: TGCGCCAGCAGCCGGGGACAGGGGGCGCGGACCGGGGAGCTGTTTTTT. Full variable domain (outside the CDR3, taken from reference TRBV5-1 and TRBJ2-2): KAGVTQTPRYLIKTRGQQVTLSCSPISGHRSVSWYQQTPGQGLQFLFEYFSETQRNKGNFPGRFSGRQFSNSRSEMNVSTLELGDSALYLCASSRGQGARTGELFFGEGSRLTVL.